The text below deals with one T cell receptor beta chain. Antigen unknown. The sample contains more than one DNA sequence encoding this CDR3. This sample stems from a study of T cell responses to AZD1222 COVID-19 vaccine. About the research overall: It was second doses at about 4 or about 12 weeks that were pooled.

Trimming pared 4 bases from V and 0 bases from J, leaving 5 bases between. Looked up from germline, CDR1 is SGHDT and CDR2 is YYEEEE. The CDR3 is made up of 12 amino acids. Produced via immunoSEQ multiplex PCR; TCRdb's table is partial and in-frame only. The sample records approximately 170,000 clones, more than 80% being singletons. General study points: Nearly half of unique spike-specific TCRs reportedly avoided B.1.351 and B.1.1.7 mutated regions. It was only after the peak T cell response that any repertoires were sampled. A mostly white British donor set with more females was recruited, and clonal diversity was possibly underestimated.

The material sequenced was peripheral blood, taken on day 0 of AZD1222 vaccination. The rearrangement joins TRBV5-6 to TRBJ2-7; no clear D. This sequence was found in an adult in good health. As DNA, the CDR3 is TGTGCCAGCAGCGGTAGCTCCTACGAGCAGTACTTC. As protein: CASSGSSYEQYF.